These T cell receptor beta chains were read from a single sample in a study of glioma-infiltrating T cells after dendritic cell vaccination. Using immunoSEQ multiplex PCR, the repertoire was profiled, and TCRdb retains in-frame clones only, with some absent. The sample carries about 96,000 clones, around 80% recorded once. The material was blood, obtained before dendritic cell vaccination. Every receptor here comes from a human donor with glioblastoma. CDR3s include the opening cysteine and the closing phenylalanine or tryptophan. A D gene is named only where the DNA matches it firmly. Clone sizes are given selectively: once, few, many, or a class where the clone is expanded.

d_gene	v_gene	abundance	j_gene	CDR3aa	CDR3nt
NA	TRBV14	NA	TRBJ1-2	CASSQVGALYGYTF	TGTGCCAGCAGCCAAGTAGGGGCCCTCTATGGCTACACCTTC
TRBD1	TRBV6-1	NA	TRBJ1-1	CAIRIQGANEAFF	TGTGCCATCCGAATCCAGGGGGCTAATGAAGCTTTCTTT
TRBD1	TRBV15	NA	TRBJ2-7	CATSRRQGEFYEQYF	TGTGCCACCAGCAGGAGGCAGGGGGAATTCTACGAGCAGTACTTC
TRBD1	TRBV10-2	NA	TRBJ2-3	CASSRQGTDTQYF	TGCGCCAGCAGTCGACAGGGAACAGATACGCAGTATTTT
TRBD2	TRBV27	NA	TRBJ2-7	CASSLMWTRFDEQYF	TGTGCCAGCAGTTTGATGTGGACTAGGTTCGACGAGCAGTACTTC
NA	TRBV5-1	NA	TRBJ2-7	CASRGLASRYYEQYF	TGCGCCAGCAGGGGTTTAGCTAGCAGGTACTACGAGCAGTACTTC
TRBD1	TRBV5-1	NA	TRBJ1-2	CASSPPGQGNRSYTF	TGCGCCAGCAGCCCTCCGGGACAGGGTAACCGAAGCTACACCTTC
TRBD2	TRBV5-1	few	TRBJ2-5	CASSPLPTSGGAEGTQYF	TGCGCCAGCAGCCCCCTCCCTACTAGCGGGGGGGCAGAGGGGACCCAGTACTTC
NA	TRBV10-1	NA	TRBJ2-7	CASSESKAGSYEQYF	TGCGCCAGCAGTGAGTCGAAGGCAGGATCCTACGAGCAGTACTTC
NA	TRBV5-6	NA	TRBJ2-1	CASSSTLAYDSYNEQFF	TGTGCCAGCAGCTCGACGCTAGCGTATGACTCCTACAATGAGCAGTTCTTC
TRBD2	TRBV4-2	NA	TRBJ2-7	CASSQEGAGGPYEQYF	TGTGCCAGCAGCCAAGAGGGGGCGGGGGGGCCCTACGAGCAGTACTTC
TRBD1	TRBV6-1	NA	TRBJ1-3	CASSEWGQGFLSGNTIYF	TGTGCCAGCAGTGAATGGGGACAGGGGTTCCTCTCTGGAAACACCATATATTTT
NA	TRBV6-5	NA	TRBJ1-1	CASSQTTPGDTEAFF	TGTGCCAGCAGCCAGACCACTCCAGGGGACACTGAAGCTTTCTTT
TRBD2	TRBV5-1	NA	TRBJ2-3	CASSLATSVDTDTQYF	TGCGCCAGCAGCTTGGCTACTAGCGTAGACACAGATACGCAGTATTTT
NA	TRBV5-1	NA	TRBJ2-7	CASSLGAGSAYEQYF	TGCGCCAGCAGCTTGGGAGCCGGGAGTGCTTACGAGCAGTACTTC
NA	TRBV28	NA	TRBJ1-1	CASSPPPAQGAEAFF	TGTGCCAGCAGTCCGCCCCCTGCACAGGGCGCAGAAGCTTTCTTT
NA	TRBV4-2	NA	TRBJ2-7	CASSQAVARVPEQYF	TGTGCCAGCAGCCAAGCGGTAGCTCGGGTTCCCGAGCAGTACTTC
NA	TRBV19	NA	TRBJ2-6	CASSRRESGANVLTF	TGTGCCAGTAGTCGTCGGGAGTCTGGGGCCAACGTCCTGACTTTC
NA	TRBV10-3	NA	TRBJ2-1	CAISVSNEQFF	TGTGCCATCAGCGTTAGTAATGAGCAGTTCTTC
NA	TRBV18	NA	TRBJ2-1	CASSPPGDEQFF	TGTGCCAGCTCACCTCCAGGGGATGAGCAGTTCTTC
NA	TRBV2	NA	TRBJ1-1	CASRDRGTVNTEAFF	TGTGCCAGCAGGGACCGCGGGACGGTGAACACTGAAGCTTTCTTT
TRBD1	TRBV28	NA	TRBJ1-2	CASRPPGTGKHGYTF	TGTGCCAGCCGCCCCCCCGGGACAGGGAAACATGGCTACACCTTC
TRBD1	TRBV6-5	few	TRBJ1-5	CASSETGGGQPQHF	TGTGCCAGCAGTGAGACAGGGGGCGGTCAGCCCCAGCATTTT
NA	TRBV21-1	NA	TRBJ1-2	CASRETGLGDYGYTF	TGTGCCAGCAGGGAGACAGGGTTGGGGGACTATGGCTACACCTTC
TRBD1	TRBV7-7	NA	TRBJ1-4	CASSPTGVGSEKLFF	TGTGCTAGCAGCCCAACAGGGGTAGGAAGTGAAAAACTGTTTTTT
TRBD2	TRBV7-9	NA	TRBJ2-1	CASSSLGSGGKNEQFF	TGTGCCAGCAGCTCGTTAGGTAGCGGGGGGAAGAATGAGCAGTTCTTC
TRBD1	TRBV19	NA	TRBJ1-2	CASSVTGANYGYTF	TGTGCCAGTAGTGTGACAGGGGCCAACTATGGCTACACCTTC
NA	TRBV5-1	NA	TRBJ2-2	CASSSFSESGELFF	TGCGCCAGCAGCTCCTTTAGCGAATCCGGGGAGCTGTTTTTT
NA	TRBV30	NA	TRBJ1-6	CAWSERSNSPLHF	TGTGCCTGGAGTGAACGGAGTAATTCACCCCTCCACTTT
TRBD1	TRBV10-2	many	TRBJ1-2	CASSRDRNYGYTF	TGCGCCAGCAGTCGGGACAGGAACTATGGCTACACCTTC
NA	TRBV6-1	NA	TRBJ2-6	CASSEALGGSILGANVLTF	TGTGCCAGCAGTGAAGCTCTGGGGGGATCCATCCTCGGGGCCAACGTCCTGACTTTC
NA	TRBV19	once	TRBJ2-7	CASSQGDLYEQYF	TGTGCCAGTAGTCAGGGTGATCTCTACGAGCAGTACTTC
TRBD1	TRBV5-1	NA	TRBJ2-1	CASSSPVSGQVRNEQFF	TGCGCCAGCAGCTCTCCCGTTTCGGGACAGGTCCGCAATGAGCAGTTCTTC
TRBD1	TRBV28	NA	TRBJ1-2	CASSSPDRAYGYTF	TGTGCCAGCAGTTCCCCCGACAGGGCTTATGGCTACACCTTC
TRBD1	TRBV19	NA	TRBJ2-7	CASSIVSRDRGHYEQYF	TGTGCCAGTAGTATAGTTTCCAGGGACAGGGGCCACTACGAGCAGTACTTC
TRBD1	TRBV5-1	NA	TRBJ1-2	CASSLTGGGYTF	TGCGCCAGCAGCTTAACAGGGGGTGGCTACACCTTC
TRBD1	TRBV7-2	NA	TRBJ2-5	CASSPPGTGTAETQYF	TGTGCCAGCAGCCCGCCGGGCACCGGGACAGCTGAGACCCAGTACTTC
NA	TRBV7-9	NA	TRBJ2-1	CASSLSGNEQFF	TGTGCCAGCAGCCTGAGCGGCAATGAGCAGTTCTTC
NA	TRBV6-5	NA	TRBJ2-7	CASSYQNGGEQYF	TGTGCCAGCAGTTACCAAAACGGGGGCGAGCAGTACTTC
NA	TRBV11-2	NA	TRBJ2-1	CASSLKREQFF	TGTGCCAGCAGCCTAAAGCGGGAGCAGTTCTTC
TRBD2	TRBV7-6	NA	TRBJ2-1	CASSLGINAGAGNEQFF	TGTGCCAGCAGCTTAGGTATTAATGCGGGAGCAGGTAATGAGCAGTTCTTC
TRBD2	TRBV4-2	NA	TRBJ2-5	CASSQDISGGAWGLGETQYF	TGTGCCAGCAGCCAAGATATTAGCGGGGGGGCTTGGGGTCTCGGTGAGACCCAGTACTTC
NA	TRBV18	NA	TRBJ2-7	CASSLQRDEQYF	TGTGCCAGCTCACTGCAACGAGACGAGCAGTACTTC
TRBD1	TRBV29-1	few	TRBJ1-2	CSVEGGTGGATAGYTF	TGCAGCGTTGAAGGGGGGACAGGGGGCGCCACAGCCGGCTACACCTTC
NA	TRBV2	NA	TRBJ1-1	CATHRQVNTEAFF	TGTGCCACCCACCGACAGGTAAACACTGAAGCTTTCTTT
TRBD2	TRBV5-1	NA	TRBJ2-1	CASSVAEVAGVQNEQFF	TGCGCCAGCAGCGTGGCTGAGGTGGCGGGAGTTCAAAATGAGCAGTTCTTC
NA	TRBV4-2	NA	TRBJ2-3	CASSQERPWSTDTQYF	TGTGCCAGCAGCCAAGAGAGGCCGTGGAGCACAGATACGCAGTATTTT
TRBD1	TRBV29-1	NA	TRBJ2-7	CSVLTGHEQYF	TGCAGCGTTCTGACAGGGCACGAGCAGTACTTC
NA	TRBV7-3	NA	TRBJ2-2	CASSLTSGANTGELFF	TGTGCCAGCAGCTTAACGTCGGGGGCGAACACCGGGGAGCTGTTTTTT
TRBD1	TRBV27	NA	TRBJ1-2	CASSQRQGAGYTF	TGTGCCAGCAGCCAAAGACAGGGGGCTGGCTACACCTTC
NA	TRBV29-1	NA	TRBJ1-2	CSVDTGSYGYTF	TGCAGCGTGGACACAGGGTCCTATGGCTACACCTTC
NA	TRBV6-5	NA	TRBJ1-1	CASSYFGGANTEAFF	TGTGCCAGCAGTTACTTCGGGGGAGCGAACACTGAAGCTTTCTTT